This is a list of T cell receptor beta chains from one sample in a study of T-cell memory formation after mild COVID-19. One entry per CDR3 protein results from TCRdb running MiXCR on the 5' RACE reads. The sample has around 530,000 distinct CDR3 sequences, roughly 21% seen once. Material for sequencing was PBMCs or a T cell subset sorted from them (not recorded which). The receptors here all came from an adult woman who had mild COVID-19 (a few samples of this study predate the infection). Cell type and time point are not known. The CDR3 runs from the conserved cysteine through the conserved F or W. A D gene is named only where the DNA matches it firmly. Expanded clones get a size class; other rows say once, few or many, or leave the size out.

v_gene	abundance	d_gene	j_gene	CDR3nt	CDR3aa
TRBV29-1	NA	TRBD2	TRBJ2-1	TGCAGCGTTGAAGATCAGGTCCGCGGGGGAAGGGTCAATGAGCAGTTCTTC	CSVEDQVRGGRVNEQFF
TRBV7-9	NA	NA	TRBJ2-1	TGTGCCAGCAGCTGGCAGGGGTCGGGTGAGCAGTTCTTC	CASSWQGSGEQFF
TRBV7-2	many	NA	TRBJ1-2	TGTGCCAGCAGCAGCCAGGGGTCCGTAAATCCAAACTATGGCTACACCTTC	CASSSQGSVNPNYGYTF
TRBV21-1	few	NA	TRBJ2-7	TGTGCCAGCACAACAGGTACCTACGAGCAGTACTTC	CASTTGTYEQYF
TRBV5-8	many	NA	TRBJ2-6	TGTGCCAGCAGCCCAGGACAGTTCTCTGGGGCCAACGTCCTGACTTTC	CASSPGQFSGANVLTF
TRBV7-9	few	NA	TRBJ2-5	TGTGCCAGCAGCTTAAGGGCGTACCAAGAGACCCAGTACTTC	CASSLRAYQETQYF
TRBV19	few	NA	TRBJ2-3	TGTGCCAGTAGATCCGGCACGGCGACAGATACGCAGTATTTT	CASRSGTATDTQYF
TRBV29-1	NA	NA	TRBJ2-3	TGCAGCGTTGAGGGGGAGAGCACAGATACGCAGTATTTT	CSVEGESTDTQYF
TRBV7-2	many	NA	TRBJ2-1	TGTGCCAGCAGCTTAGATCCCGACAATGAGCAGTTCTTC	CASSLDPDNEQFF
TRBV6-5	few	NA	TRBJ1-1	TGTGCCAGCAGTTACTCGGGGTTTGAAGCTTTCTTT	CASSYSGFEAFF
TRBV28	few	TRBD2	TRBJ2-7	TGTGCCAGCAGTTCCCTGCCCAGGACTAGCTCCTACGAGCAGTACTTC	CASSSLPRTSSYEQYF
TRBV19	few	NA	TRBJ2-1	TGTGCCAGTAGTATGGCAGGAGTGGGTGAGCAGTTCTTC	CASSMAGVGEQFF
TRBV4-3	few	TRBD2	TRBJ2-2	TGCGCCAGCAGCCAAAGCACCGGGACTAGTCTTACCGGGGAGCTGTTTTTT	CASSQSTGTSLTGELFF
TRBV10-3	NA	NA	TRBJ1-4	TGTGCCATCAGTGATGGGGGGTACGGAGAAAAACTGTTTTTT	CAISDGGYGEKLFF
TRBV25-1	NA	TRBD2	TRBJ2-5	TGTGCCAGCAGTGATACGGGGGGGGAAGAGACCCAGTACTTC	CASSDTGGEETQYF
TRBV19	few	TRBD2	TRBJ2-1	TGTGCCAGCGCTCGCGGGACTAGCGGGAGCGGCGGTGAGCAGTTCTTC	CASARGTSGSGGEQFF
TRBV12-3/TRBV12-4	once	NA	TRBJ2-3	TGTGCCAGCAGCTGGGGTAGCCCTAGCACAGATACGCAGTATTTT	CASSWGSPSTDTQYF
TRBV5-1	NA	TRBD1	TRBJ2-5	TGCGCCAGCAGCCTCTCCGGGACAGGGTCGGAGACCCAGTACTTC	CASSLSGTGSETQYF
TRBV24-1	NA	TRBD1	TRBJ1-2	TGTGCCACCAGTGATCGGGACAGATATGGCTACACCTTC	CATSDRDRYGYTF
TRBV5-6	NA	TRBD1	TRBJ1-4	TGTGCCAGTTTACCGGGACAGGGACCTAATGAAAAACTGTTTTTT	CASLPGQGPNEKLFF
TRBV30	few	NA	TRBJ1-2	TGTGCCTGGAGTGTACGGTACGGGAGTCGGTATGGCTACACCTTC	CAWSVRYGSRYGYTF
TRBV12-3/TRBV12-4	NA	NA	TRBJ2-1	TGTGCCAGCAGTTCAGCGGGCAATGAGCAGTTCTTC	CASSSAGNEQFF
TRBV18	NA	TRBD1	TRBJ2-1	TGTGCCAGCTCACAACAGGGGCAGCAGTTCTTC	CASSQQGQQFF
TRBV7-2	few	TRBD2	TRBJ2-7	TGTGCCAGCACCAAACCGGGGGGATACTACGAGCAGTACTTC	CASTKPGGYYEQYF
TRBV29-1	few	NA	TRBJ1-1	TGCAGCGTTGAAAGGCGGGGAGTCGGCCGGACTGAAGCTTTCTTT	CSVERRGVGRTEAFF
TRBV7-8	few	TRBD2	TRBJ2-1	TGTGCCAGCAGCATTAGGACTAGCGGGGGGGCCGGTGAGCAGTTCTTC	CASSIRTSGGAGEQFF
TRBV3-1	many	TRBD2	TRBJ2-7	TGTGCCAGCAGCCAAGTCGGGGGGTTCGAGCAGTACTTC	CASSQVGGFEQYF
TRBV6-5	many	NA	TRBJ1-1	TGTGCCAGCAGCTCAACAGGTGTCACTGAAGCTTTCTTT	CASSSTGVTEAFF
TRBV18	NA	TRBD2	TRBJ2-5	TGTGCCAGCTCACCACTCCCCGAACTAGCGGGAGCCAAGGAGACCCAGTACTTC	CASSPLPELAGAKETQYF